The 8 T cell receptor beta chains below were found in one sample sequenced in a study of blood T cell repertoires in COVID-19. TCRdb's copy holds only in-frame clones and misses some; the assay was immunoSEQ multiplex PCR. This table holds over 250,000 clones, 88% found once. The source material was PBMCs or T cells enriched from blood (not recorded which). These receptors were obtained from a woman aged 30 to 39 who had recovered from COVID-19.

V usage is TRBV5-6 and J usage is TRBJ1-5; tentatively, D is TRBD1 (6 bases). The CDR3 is 15 amino acids. The V gene lost 4 bases and the J gene lost 2 bases, with 13 bases spanning the gap. The V gene's germline CDR1 is SGHDT and CDR2 YYEEEE. The CDR3 spells CASSTQGRGNQPQHF. As DNA, the CDR3 is TGTGCCAGCAGCACGCAGGGGAGAGGCAATCAGCCCCAGCATTTT.

CDR3: CASSPTDSEAFF. CDR3 nucleotides: TGTGCCAGCTCACCGACGGACAGTGAAGCTTTCTTT. The gene calls are TRBV18 and TRBJ1-1, with D tentatively TRBD1 (6 bases). Germline V gene lookup returns CDR1 KGHSH and CDR2 LQKENI. The CDR3 consists of 12 residues. Trimming stripped 3 bases from V and 7 bases from J, with 9 bases between.

This rearrangement joins TRBV5-4 to TRBJ1-3, with 7 bases fitting TRBD1. Germline trimming cut 2 bases from V and 2 bases from J; bases unmatched to any gene: 4. From germline, CDR1 is SGHNT and CDR2 YYREEE (reference sequence). This CDR3 is 15 amino acids long. The CDR3 DNA reads TGTGCCAGCAGCTTAACGGGGACAGCTGGAAACACCATATATTTT. Its protein product is CASSLTGTAGNTIYF.

The table lists this clone with a few counts. The chain carries TRBV27 and TRBJ1-2; 10 bases map to TRBD1. CDR3 length: 15 residues. The junction had 11 bases not matched to a gene; V was cut back by 6 bases and J by 7 bases. Looked up from germline, CDR1 is MNHEY and CDR2 is SMNVEV (reference sequence). CDR3 sequence (DNA): TGTGCCAGCAGCCGACAGGGGGCGCGTCCTAGTGGCTACACCTTC. Protein: CASSRQGARPSGYTF.

The rearrangement uses TRBV9 and TRBJ2-7; tentative D call: TRBD1 (6 bases). Per germline, CDR1 SGDLS and CDR2 YYNGEE. This CDR3 comprises 14 residues. Trimming removed 3 bases at V and 4 bases at J, with 14 bases between. The CDR3 here is CASSAGTLIYEQYF. CDR3 in DNA: TGTGCCAGCAGCGCCGGGACATTGATTTACGAGCAGTACTTC.

The chain recombines TRBV9 with TRBJ1-5, with D perhaps TRBD1 (5 bases). Germline assignment: CDR1 SGDLS and CDR2 YYNGEE. V dropped 0 bases and J dropped 6 bases, with 7 bases sitting between them. There are 13 residues in the CDR3. The CDR3 region has the DNA TGTGCCAGCAGCGTAGGGGGCGTTCAGCCCCAGCATTTT. Translating it yields CASSVGGVQPQHF.

The rearrangement links TRBV11-2 to TRBJ1-5; TRBD1 might be the D (5 bases). This CDR3 is built from 15 residues. Trimming removed 1 base from V and 0 bases from J, with 7 bases in between. Germline loops: CDR1 SGHAT, CDR2 FQNNGV. The CDR3 is CASSLAQGSNQPQHF. The DNA of the CDR3 is TGTGCCAGCAGCTTAGCCCAGGGTAGCAATCAGCCCCAGCATTTT.

CDR3 in amino acids: CASRSQEIYGYTF. CDR3 bases: TGTGCCAGCAGATCCCAGGAAATTTATGGCTACACCTTC. V and J are TRBV27 and TRBJ1-2; D is unresolved. CDR3 size: 13 residues. Per the germline V gene, CDR1 is MNHEY and CDR2 is SMNVEV (reference sequence). The germline V and J ends were trimmed by 6 bases and 5 bases, with 13 bases remaining between them.